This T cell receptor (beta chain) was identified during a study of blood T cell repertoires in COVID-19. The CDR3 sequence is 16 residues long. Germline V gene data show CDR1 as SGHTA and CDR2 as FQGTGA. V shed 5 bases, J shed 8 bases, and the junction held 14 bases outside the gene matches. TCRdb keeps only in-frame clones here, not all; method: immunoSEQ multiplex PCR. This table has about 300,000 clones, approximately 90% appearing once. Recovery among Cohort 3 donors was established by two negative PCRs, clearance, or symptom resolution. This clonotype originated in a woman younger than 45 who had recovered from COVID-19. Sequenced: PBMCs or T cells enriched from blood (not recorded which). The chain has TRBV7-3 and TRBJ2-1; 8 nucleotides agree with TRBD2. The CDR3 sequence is CASSTLTSELQYEQFF. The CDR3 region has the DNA TGTGCCAGCAGCACCCTGACTAGCGAATTACAATATGAGCAGTTCTTC.